This T cell receptor (beta chain) derives from a study of shared clonotypes between healthy human individuals. Overall study context: Donors consisted of two women and three men between 18 and 49. Overall study results and limits: Blood was the only sampled material, and tissue repertoires likely differ.

Naive CD8 cells, CD45RO-negative and positively selected for CCR7, excluded terminally differentiated effector memory CD45RA+ cells. Worth noting for this clone: The antigen is unknown.

Deep-level running was used for the assay. Produced via immunoSEQ multiplex PCR; TCRdb's table is partial and in-frame only. The sample has more than 2 million clones; about 95% are singletons. This sequence originates from a man aged 18 to 35 in good health. The sample consisted of naive CD8+ T cells sorted from blood.

The CDR3 DNA reads as TGTGCCAGCACCCGGGGGGGTTACGAGCAGTACTTC. Amino acids: CASTRGGYEQYF. The rearrangement links TRBV5-8 to TRBJ2-7; 8 nucleotides align to TRBD2. V was pared by 6 bases and J by 4 bases, with 3 bases of the junction left unmatched. Germline CDR1 and CDR2: SGHTS and YDEGEE. This CDR3 region has 12 residues.